This note documents a single T cell receptor beta chain sequence. Its specificity is unknown. TCRdb's copy holds only in-frame clones and misses some; the assay was immunoSEQ multiplex PCR. The data show tens of thousands of clones, 80% to 90% seen once. These data are taken from a study of T cells in narcolepsy. Study information: Patients with NT1 or NT2 and healthy control donors were enrolled.

Study outcomes and limitations: In some patient and control memory CD4+ samples, autoreactive clones were absent. Same-patient CSF and blood CD4+ T cell clonotypes included HCRT-specific and TRIB2-specific autoreactive ones. Autoreactive clonotypes reportedly recurred in blood of same and different patients, not controls.

The sample was CD45RA- memory CD4+ T cells from PBMCs. This TCR came from a human donor with narcolepsy.

The CDR3 bases are TGTGCCAGCAGCTTAGTCAAACCGGGACTAGTAACAGAGACCCAGTACTTC. It specifies CASSLVKPGLVTETQYF. The chain is built from TRBV11-2 and TRBJ2-5, with 8 nucleotides matching TRBD2. The CDR3 length is 17 residues. Trimming took 1 base from V and 4 from J; bases not matched to a gene: 11. Germline V CDR1 and CDR2: SGHAT, FQNNGV. Full variable domain (remainder filled in from reference TRBV11-2 and TRBJ2-5): EAGVAQSPRYKIIEKRQSVAFWCNPISGHATLYWYQQILGQGPKLLIQFQNNGVVDDSQLPKDRFSAERLKGVDSTLKIQPAKLEDSAVYLCASSLVKPGLVTETQYFGPGTRLLVL.